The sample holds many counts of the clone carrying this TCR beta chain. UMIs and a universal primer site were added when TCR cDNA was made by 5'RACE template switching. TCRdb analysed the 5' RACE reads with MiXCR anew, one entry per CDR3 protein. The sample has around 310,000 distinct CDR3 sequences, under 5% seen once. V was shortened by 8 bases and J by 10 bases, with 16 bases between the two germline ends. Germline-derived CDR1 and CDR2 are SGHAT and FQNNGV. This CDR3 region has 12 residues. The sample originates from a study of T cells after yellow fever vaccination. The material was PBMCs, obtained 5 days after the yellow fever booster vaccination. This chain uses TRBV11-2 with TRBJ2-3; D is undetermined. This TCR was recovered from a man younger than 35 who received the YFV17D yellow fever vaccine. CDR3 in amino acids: CASGNTVGAQYF. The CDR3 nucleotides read TGTGCCAGCGGGAATACGGTTGGGGCGCAGTATTTT.